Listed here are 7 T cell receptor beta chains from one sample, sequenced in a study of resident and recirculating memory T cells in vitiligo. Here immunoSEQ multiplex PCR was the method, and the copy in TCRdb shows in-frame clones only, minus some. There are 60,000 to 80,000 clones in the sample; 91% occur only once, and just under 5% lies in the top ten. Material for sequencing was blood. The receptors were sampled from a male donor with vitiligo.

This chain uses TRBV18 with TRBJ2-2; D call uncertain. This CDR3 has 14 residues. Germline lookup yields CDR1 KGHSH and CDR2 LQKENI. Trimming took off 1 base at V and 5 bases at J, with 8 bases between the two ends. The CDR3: CASSPLSETGELFF. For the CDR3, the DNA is TGTGCCAGCTCACCACTCTCAGAAACCGGGGAGCTGTTTTTT.

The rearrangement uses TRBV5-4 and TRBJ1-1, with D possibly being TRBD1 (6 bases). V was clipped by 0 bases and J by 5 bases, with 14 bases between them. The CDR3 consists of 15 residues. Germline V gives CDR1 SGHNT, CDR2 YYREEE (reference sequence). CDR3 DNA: TGTGCCAGCAGCTTGGATATGGGGGCAGATACTGAAGCTTTCTTT. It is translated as CASSLDMGADTEAFF.

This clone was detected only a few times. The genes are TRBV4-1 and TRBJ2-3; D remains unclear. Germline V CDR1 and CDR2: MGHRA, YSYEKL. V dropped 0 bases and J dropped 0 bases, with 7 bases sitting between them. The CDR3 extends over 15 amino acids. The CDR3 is CASSQEVASTDTQYF. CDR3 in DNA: TGCGCCAGCAGCCAAGAGGTAGCTAGCACAGATACGCAGTATTTT.

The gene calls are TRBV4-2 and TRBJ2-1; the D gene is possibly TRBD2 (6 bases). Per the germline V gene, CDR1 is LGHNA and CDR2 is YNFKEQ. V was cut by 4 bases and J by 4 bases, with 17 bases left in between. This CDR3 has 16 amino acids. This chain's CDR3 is CASSLLLGGAYNEQFF. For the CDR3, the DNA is TGTGCCAGCAGCCTATTACTAGGAGGGGCTTACAATGAGCAGTTCTTC.

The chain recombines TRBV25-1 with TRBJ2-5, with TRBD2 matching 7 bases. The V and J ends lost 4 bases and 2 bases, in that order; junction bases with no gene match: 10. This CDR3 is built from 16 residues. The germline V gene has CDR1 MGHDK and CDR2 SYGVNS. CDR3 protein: CASSGGTTLLQETQYF. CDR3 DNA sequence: TGTGCCAGCAGTGGAGGGACTACCCTCTTACAAGAGACCCAGTACTTC.

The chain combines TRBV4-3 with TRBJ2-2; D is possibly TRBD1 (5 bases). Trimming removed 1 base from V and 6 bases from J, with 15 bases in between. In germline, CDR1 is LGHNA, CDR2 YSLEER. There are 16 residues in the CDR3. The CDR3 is CASSQVVYSGSGELFF. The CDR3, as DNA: TGCGCCAGCAGCCAAGTTGTCTATTCAGGGTCCGGGGAGCTGTTTTTT.

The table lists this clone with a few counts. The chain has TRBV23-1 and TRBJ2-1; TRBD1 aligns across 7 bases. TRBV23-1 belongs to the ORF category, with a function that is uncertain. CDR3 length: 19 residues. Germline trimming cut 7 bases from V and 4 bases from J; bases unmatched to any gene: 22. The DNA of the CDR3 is TGCGCCAGCACCCCCGCTAGTGACAGGGATCGGATGGGGTACAATGAGCAGTTCTTC. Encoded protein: CASTPASDRDRMGYNEQFF.